This TCR beta chain was recorded in a study of Ad26.COV2.S vaccination and SARS-CoV-2 variants. Whole-study context: Enrolled in COV1001, the donor was in the Ad26.COV2.S trial arm, which received the vaccine. Each vaccinee took Ad26.COV2.S intramuscularly, once or twice 56 days apart.

Treatment of the sample: about 20 received Ad26.COV2.S at low or high dose, single or two shots; 5 received placebo; per-sample allocation not given. Vaccine and placebo recipients were sampled on day 63 after the first injection. Sequencing used immunoSEQ multiplex PCR; TCRdb keeps in-frame clones, though not all of them. This sample has about 400,000 clones, with 75% to 90% found just once. Study results and caveats: Placebo recipients and vaccine recipients were similar in non-spike TCR breadth.

A remark on this clone: What it binds is unknown.

Germline V gives CDR1 SEHNR, CDR2 FQNEAQ (reference sequence). V gave up 0 bases and J gave up 4 bases; unmatched junction bases: 6. CDR3 length: 16 amino acids. This rearrangement joins TRBV7-9 to TRBJ2-7, with 10 bases aligning to TRBD2. The input for sequencing was peripheral blood, taken in a trial of Ad26.COV2.S vaccine versus placebo. This receptor was taken from a person aged 18-65 years who received the Ad26.COV2.S COVID-19 vaccine or a placebo. The CDR3 loop is CASSLARSSGGYEQYF. CDR3 DNA sequence: TGTGCCAGCAGCTTAGCGCGTTCTAGCGGGGGTTACGAGCAGTACTTC.